The sequence of this TCR beta chain was determined in a study of cytomegalovirus exposure and HLA in healthy donors. Study-wide points: Sequence variants that were highly shared formed a cluster that was likely a sequencing artifact. Clonal expansion was found to be greater in HLA-associated TCR beta chains than in equally common others in a later analysis. The Asian-associated ancestry cluster reportedly had fewer N-insertions than the approximately 610-donor mean in a later analysis. Researchers reported in a later analysis that common viral pathogens appeared linked to several top clusters.

The PCR contained 60 Vbeta and 13 Jbeta primers. The table came from immunoSEQ multiplex PCR; TCRdb's copy has only in-frame clones and leaves some out. The sample consists of approximately 100,000 clones, roughly three quarters of them appearing once. For this clone: Its matching antigen is unknown.

The trim removed 5 bases at V and 2 bases at J, leaving 6 bases unmatched. The CDR3 runs to 15 residues. Germline V gives CDR1 SGHRS, CDR2 YFSETQ. This TCR came from a man aged 50-59 years in good health and CMV-seropositive. The V gene is TRBV5-1, the J gene TRBJ2-2; 7 positions agree with TRBD2. The sequencing sample was made of PBMCs. In DNA, the CDR3 is TGCGCCAGCAGTACTGAGCGGGAAAACACCGGGGAGCTGTTTTTT. Its protein product is CASSTERENTGELFF.